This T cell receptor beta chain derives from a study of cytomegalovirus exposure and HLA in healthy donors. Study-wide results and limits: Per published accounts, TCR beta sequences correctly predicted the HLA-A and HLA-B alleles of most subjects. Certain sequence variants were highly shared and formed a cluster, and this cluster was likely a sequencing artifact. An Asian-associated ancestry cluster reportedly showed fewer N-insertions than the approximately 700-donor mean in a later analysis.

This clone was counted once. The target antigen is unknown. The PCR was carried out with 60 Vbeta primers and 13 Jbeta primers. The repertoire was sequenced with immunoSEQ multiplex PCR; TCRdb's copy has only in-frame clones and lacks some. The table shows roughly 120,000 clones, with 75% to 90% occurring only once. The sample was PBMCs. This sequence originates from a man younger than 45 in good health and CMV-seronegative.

The CDR3 bases are TGTGCCTGGAGTAACAGAAAAAATCAGCCCCAGCATTTT. Translating it yields CAWSNRKNQPQHF. The V gene is TRBV30, the J gene TRBJ1-5; no firm D call. This CDR3 has 13 residues. Per the germline V gene, CDR1 is GTSNPN and CDR2 is SVGIG (reference sequence). Trimming cost V 2 bases and J 4 bases, with 9 bases left between them. Looking up the rest from reference TRBV30 and TRBJ1-5 gives the full variable domain: SQTIHQWPATLVQPVGSPLSLECTVEGTSNPNLYWYRQAAGRGLQLLFYSVGIGQISSEVPQNLSASRPQDRQFILSSKKLLLSDSGFYLCAWSNRKNQPQHFGDGTRLSIL.